This TCR beta chain was retrieved from a study of blood T cell repertoires in COVID-19. Overall study context: The analysed material was cDNA or gDNA that came from T cells, B-cell-depleted T cells, or PBMCs.

In the authors' methods: Amplification of reference gene primers provided the estimated nucleated cell counts. The protocol was immunoSEQ multiplex PCR, while the TCRdb copy is restricted to in-frame clones and leaves out a portion. That table gives V, J and clone size, and the DNA gave D and trimming. The data contain about 170,000 clones, about 80% of them seen just once; the ten biggest clones take up over 2%. Germline values: CDR1 SGHRS, CDR2 YFSETQ. The CDR3 contains 19 residues. V was cut by 2 bases and J by 3 bases, with 25 bases left in between. The J gene is TRBJ2-3, the V gene TRBV5-1; the D gene is possibly TRBD2 (8 bases). Source material: peripheral blood. This sequence was found in a human donor with acute or convalescent COVID-19. The donor label of this sample is uncertain. The CDR3 is CASSFGRGVPSGRTDTQYF. DNA for the CDR3: TGCGCCAGCAGCTTCGGCAGGGGGGTCCCTAGCGGGCGGACAGATACGCAGTATTTT.